This T cell receptor beta chain was identified during a study of T cell responses to AZD1222 COVID-19 vaccine. Regarding the study as a whole: Spike-specific TCR breadth and depth both grew after two AZD1222 doses. Spike was spanned by vaccine-associated CD4 TCRs, with dominance at 160-218 and 743-854. Donors were mostly white British, more females; clonal diversity possibly underestimated.

Assay used: immunoSEQ multiplex PCR; TCRdb lists only in-frame clones, some missing. This table holds around 180,000 clones, over 75% found once. Comment on this clone: Its antigen is unidentified.

This TCR came from an adult in good health. This sample comprised peripheral blood, obtained on day 0 of AZD1222 vaccination.

CDR3 loop: CASSEVVGGGYTF. CDR3 bases: TGTGCCAGCAGTGAAGTTGTGGGCGGGGGCTACACCTTC. This sequence joins TRBV6-1 and TRBJ1-2; D remains ambiguous. CDR1 and CDR2 from the germline V gene are MNHNS and SASEGT. CDR3 length: 13 amino acids. Deletions cut 1 base from V and 8 bases from J, with 11 bases between.